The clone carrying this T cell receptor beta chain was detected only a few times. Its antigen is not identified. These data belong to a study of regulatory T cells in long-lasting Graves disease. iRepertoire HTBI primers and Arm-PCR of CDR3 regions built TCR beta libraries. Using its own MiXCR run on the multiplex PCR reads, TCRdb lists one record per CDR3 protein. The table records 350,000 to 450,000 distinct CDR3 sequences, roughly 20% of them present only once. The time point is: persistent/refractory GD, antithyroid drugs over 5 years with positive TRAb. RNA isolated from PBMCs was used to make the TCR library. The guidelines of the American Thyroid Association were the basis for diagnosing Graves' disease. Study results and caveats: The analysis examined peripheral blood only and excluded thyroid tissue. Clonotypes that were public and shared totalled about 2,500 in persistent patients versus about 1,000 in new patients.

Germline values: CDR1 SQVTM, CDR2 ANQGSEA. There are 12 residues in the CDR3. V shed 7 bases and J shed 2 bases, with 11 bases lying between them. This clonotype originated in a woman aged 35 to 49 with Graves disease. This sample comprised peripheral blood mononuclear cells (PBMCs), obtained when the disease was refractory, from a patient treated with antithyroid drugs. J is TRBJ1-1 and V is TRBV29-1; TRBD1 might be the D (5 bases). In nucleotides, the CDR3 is TGCAGCGGAGTTGGGGGAAACACTGAAGCTTTCTTT. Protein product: CSGVGGNTEAFF.